This T cell receptor (beta chain) was recorded in a study of shared clonotypes between healthy human individuals. The wider study: A couple of women and a few men aged 18 to 49 served as donors.

Germline CDR1 and CDR2: MNHEY and SMNVEV (reference sequence). This CDR3 region has 19 residues. The V and J ends lost 0 bases and 3 bases respectively, with 24 bases between them. As regards this clone: Its antigen is not known.

Points from the study as a whole: The small donor group covered limited genetic and exposure diversity.

The method was immunoSEQ multiplex PCR; TCRdb's version includes in-frame clones alone and lacks a portion of them. Of about 490,000 clones listed, around four fifths are singletons. The V gene is TRBV27, the J gene TRBJ2-7, with a weak D call TRBD2 (8 bases). The sequence was obtained from a woman between 40 and 50 years old in good health. Some clones in this sample may be carry-over from other donors' samples. Material for sequencing was PBMCs. The CDR3 is CASSLSRGGAGQAYYEQYF. The DNA for the CDR3 is TGTGCCAGCAGTTTATCTCGGGGGGGAGCCGGACAGGCGTACTACGAGCAGTACTTC.